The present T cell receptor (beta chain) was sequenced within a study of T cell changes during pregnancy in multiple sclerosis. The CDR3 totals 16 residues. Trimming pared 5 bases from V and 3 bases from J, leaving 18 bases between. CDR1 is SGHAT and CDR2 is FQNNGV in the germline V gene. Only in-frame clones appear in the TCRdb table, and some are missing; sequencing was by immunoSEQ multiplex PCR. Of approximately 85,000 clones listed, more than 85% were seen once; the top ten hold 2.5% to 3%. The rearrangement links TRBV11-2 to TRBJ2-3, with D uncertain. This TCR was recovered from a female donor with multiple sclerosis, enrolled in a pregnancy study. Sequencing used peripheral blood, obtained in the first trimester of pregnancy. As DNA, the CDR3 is TGTGCCAGCAGCGATGGCCCTAGAACTTGGACAGATACGCAGTATTTT. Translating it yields CASSDGPRTWTDTQYF.